The 10 T cell receptor beta chains presented below share a single source sample, sequenced in a study of response to subunit inactivated influenza vaccine. TCRdb used MiXCR to reprocess the RT-PCR reads, holding one entry per CDR3 protein. The data show 800,000 or so distinct CDR3 sequences, about 20% seen once. Material: PBMCs from blood, obtained roughly 5 days after vaccination. The source is a man aged 50 to 60 who received an inactivated influenza vaccine.

The chain couples TRBV7-8 to TRBJ2-5; 9 positions agree with TRBD2. J was trimmed by 5 bases and V by 1 base; bases with no gene match: 8. This CDR3 region has 16 residues. Per the germline V gene, CDR1 is SGHVS and CDR2 is FQNEAQ. The CDR3 sequence: CASSLGLAGPIETQYF. CDR3 bases: TGTGCCAGCAGCTTAGGGCTAGCGGGGCCAATTGAGACCCAGTACTTC. Full variable domain (outside the CDR3, taken from reference TRBV7-8 and TRBJ2-5): GAGVSQSPRYKVAKRGQDVALRCDPISGHVSLFWYQQALGQGPEFLTYFQNEAQLDKSGLPSDRFFAERPEGSVSTLKIQRTQQEDSAVYLCASSLGLAGPIETQYFGPGTRLLVL.

V usage is TRBV7-9 and J usage is TRBJ2-1; D possibly corresponds to TRBD2 (6 bases). Germline V gene data show CDR1 as SEHNR and CDR2 as FQNEAQ (reference sequence). Deletions cut 5 bases from V and 1 base from J, with 15 bases between. This CDR3 has 16 residues. The CDR3 DNA is TGTGCCAGCAGCCAAGGGACTGGAGAATCCTACAATGAGCAGTTCTTC. It translates to CASSQGTGESYNEQFF.

V usage is TRBV2 and J usage is TRBJ2-1; no clear D gene. V lost 4 bases to trimming and J lost 5 bases, with 18 bases between them. The length of the CDR3 is 16 residues. Germline V gene data show CDR1 as SNHLY and CDR2 as FYNNEI. The DNA of the CDR3 is TGTGCCAGCAGTGTACAAGGCAGACACCTAAACAATGAGCAGTTCTTC. Residues: CASSVQGRHLNNEQFF.

The V gene is TRBV29-1, the J gene TRBJ2-1; 9 nucleotides line up with TRBD2. The V gene's germline CDR1 is SQVTM and CDR2 ANQGSEA. The CDR3 extends over 14 amino acids. V lost 6 bases, J lost 9 bases, and 12 bases stayed unmatched. The CDR3: CSVLAGPSSAEQFF. CDR3 sequence (DNA): TGCAGCGTCCTAGCGGGACCCTCGTCCGCTGAGCAGTTCTTC.

J is TRBJ1-3 and V is TRBV20-1; weak D call: TRBD1 (5 bases). Trimming shortened V by 5 bases and J by 5 bases, and 13 bases separated the two germline ends. Germline V gives CDR1 DFQATT, CDR2 SNEGSKA (reference sequence). This CDR3 is 13 amino acids long. The CDR3 DNA follows: TGCAGTGCTGGCCGGGACCAAAGAAACACCATATATTTT. It codes for CSAGRDQRNTIYF.

As concerns this clonotype: Given a much more abundant clone one base away, this may be a read error. V usage is TRBV5-1 and J usage is TRBJ2-7; 7 bases fit TRBD1. Germline assignment: CDR1 SGHRS and CDR2 YFSETQ. The CDR3 has 13 amino acids. With 2 bases clipped from V and 3 bases from J, the junction kept 2 bases outside the gene matches. CDR3 amino acids: CASSFPGGYEQYF. The CDR3 DNA reads as TGCGCCAGCAGCTTCCCAGGGGGCTACGAGCAGTACTTC.

This clonotype was seen a few times. The chain carries TRBV15 and TRBJ2-5; D call uncertain. The CDR3 loop spans 12 amino acids. V dropped 6 bases and J dropped 1 base, with 6 bases sitting between them. Per germline, CDR1 LNHNV and CDR2 YYDKDF (reference sequence). The CDR3 is CATRGPQETQYF. CDR3 DNA: TGTGCCACCAGGGGTCCCCAAGAGACCCAGTACTTC.

This clonotype was recorded a few times. The chain links TRBV29-1 to TRBJ2-7; 9 positions agree with TRBD1. Germline assignment: CDR1 SQVTM and CDR2 ANQGSEA. With V trimmed by 4 bases and J by 1 base, 5 bases remained unmatched. The CDR3 is 14 residues long. This CDR3 is CSVGRGTGSYEQYF. The CDR3 DNA sequence: TGCAGCGTTGGAAGGGGGACAGGGTCCTACGAGCAGTACTTC.

This clonotype appeared a few times. The rearrangement joins TRBV20-1 to TRBJ2-1; D remains ambiguous. The CDR3 has 15 amino acids. Trimming took 4 bases from V and 0 from J, leaving 13 bases between them. CDR1 and CDR2 from the germline V gene are DFQATT and SNEGSKA (reference sequence). Written as DNA, the CDR3 is TGCAGTGCTATCGTTCGCGGCAGCTCCTACAATGAGCAGTTCTTC. As protein: CSAIVRGSSYNEQFF.

The chain joins TRBV4-1 to TRBJ2-3; D remains ambiguous. This CDR3 has 17 amino acids. The V end was cut by 4 bases, the J end by 7 bases, with 24 bases between. Looked up from germline, CDR1 is MGHRA and CDR2 is YSYEKL. The chain's CDR3 is CASSPEKATLLRNTQYF. For the CDR3, the DNA is TGCGCCAGCAGCCCCGAAAAGGCTACCTTATTACGAAATACGCAGTATTTT.